These 3 T cell receptor beta chains were all obtained from the same sample, sequenced in a study of blood T cell repertoires in COVID-19. Data came from immunoSEQ multiplex PCR; TCRdb stores just in-frame clones and leaves some out. There are around 190,000 clones in the sample; about 87% occur only once, and under 13% lies in the top ten. Specimen: PBMCs or T cells enriched from blood (not recorded which). The receptors stem from a man between 18 and 35 years old with acute COVID-19.

This chain connects TRBV5-1 to TRBJ2-6; tentative D call: TRBD1 (6 bases). Trimming cost V 3 bases and J 4 bases, with 14 bases left between them. The CDR3 extends over 16 amino acids. Germline lookup yields CDR1 SGHRS and CDR2 YFSETQ. Here the CDR3 DNA reads TGCGCCAGCAGCTCAGGACAGCCCTTGGGGGCCAACGTCCTGACTTTC. Translation gives CASSSGQPLGANVLTF.

This clone was found once. The V call is TRBV10-3, the J call TRBJ2-7; a possible D gene is TRBD1 (5 bases). In germline, CDR1 is ENHRY, CDR2 SYGVKD. The CDR3 covers 10 residues. Trimming removed 8 bases at V and 5 bases at J, with 7 bases between. This chain's CDR3 is CAILGDEQYF. CDR3 sequence (DNA): TGTGCCATCTTAGGGGACGAGCAGTACTTC.

This rearrangement joins TRBV5-1 to TRBJ2-2; TRBD2 matches 10 bases. The CDR3 is 19 residues long. Trimming removed 4 bases from V and 1 base from J; junction bases left unmatched: 13. Germline loops: CDR1 SGHRS, CDR2 YFSETQ. CDR3 sequence: CASSDPRGLAGGNTGELFF. Here the CDR3 DNA reads TGCGCCAGCAGCGACCCTCGAGGGTTAGCGGGAGGGAACACCGGGGAGCTGTTTTTT. The full variable domain, completed using reference TRBV5-1 and TRBJ2-2, is KAGVTQTPRYLIKTRGQQVTLSCSPISGHRSVSWYQQTPGQGLQFLFEYFSETQRNKGNFPGRFSGRQFSNSRSEMNVSTLELGDSALYLCASSDPRGLAGGNTGELFFGEGSRLTVL.